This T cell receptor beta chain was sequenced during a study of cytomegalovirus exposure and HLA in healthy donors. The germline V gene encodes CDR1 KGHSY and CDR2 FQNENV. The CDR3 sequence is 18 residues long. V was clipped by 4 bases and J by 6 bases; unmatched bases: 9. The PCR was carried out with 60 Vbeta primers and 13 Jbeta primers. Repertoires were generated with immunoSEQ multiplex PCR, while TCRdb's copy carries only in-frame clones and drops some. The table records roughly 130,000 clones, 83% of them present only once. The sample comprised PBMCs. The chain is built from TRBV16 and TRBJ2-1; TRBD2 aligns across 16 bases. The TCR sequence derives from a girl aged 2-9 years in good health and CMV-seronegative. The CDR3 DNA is TGTGCCAGCAGCCGTCCCGGGACTAGCGGGAGGGGGAGCAATGAGCAGTTCTTC. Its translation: CASSRPGTSGRGSNEQFF.